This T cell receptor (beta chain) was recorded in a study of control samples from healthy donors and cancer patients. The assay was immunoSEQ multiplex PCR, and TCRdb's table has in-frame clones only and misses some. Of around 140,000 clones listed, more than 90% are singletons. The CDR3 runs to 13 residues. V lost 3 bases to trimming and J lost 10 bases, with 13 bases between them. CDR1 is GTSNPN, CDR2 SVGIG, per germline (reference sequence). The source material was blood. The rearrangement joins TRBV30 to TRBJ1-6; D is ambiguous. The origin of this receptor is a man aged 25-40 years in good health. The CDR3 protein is CAWSLDEGSPLHF. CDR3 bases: TGTGCCTGGAGCTTAGACGAAGGGTCACCCCTCCACTTT. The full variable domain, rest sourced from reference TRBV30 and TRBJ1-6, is SQTIHQWPATLVQPVGSPLSLECTVEGTSNPNLYWYRQAAGRGLQLLFYSVGIGQISSEVPQNLSASRPQDRQFILSSKKLLLSDSGFYLCAWSLDEGSPLHFGNGTRLTVT.